These T cell receptor beta chains were read from a single sample in a study of T cells in Graves' hyperthyroidism and ophthalmopathy. A single record per CDR3 protein comes from TCRdb applying MiXCR to the multiplex PCR reads. This table has 250,000 to 300,000 distinct CDR3 sequences, roughly 13% appearing once. Sequencing used blood. The receptors here all came from a woman in her 40s with Graves' hyperthyroidism. CDR3s include the opening cysteine and the closing phenylalanine or tryptophan. D genes are given only for firm matches. Only some rows state a clone size, as once, few, many or a class for expanded clones.

>many|TRBD2|TRBJ2-1|TRBV27
CASSSLPSGVNEQFF
TGTGCCAGCAGTTCGCTCCCTAGCGGGGTCAATGAGCAGTTCTTC
>NA|NA|TRBJ2-5|TRBV14
CASSQDNQETQYF
TGTGCCAGCAGCCAAGATAACCAAGAGACCCAGTACTTC
>NA|NA|TRBJ2-2|TRBV5-1
CASSYTGTLTGELFF
TGCGCCAGCAGTTACACCGGGACTCTAACCGGGGAGCTGTTTTTT
>many|TRBD1|TRBJ1-2|TRBV13
CASSEGQGTYGYTF
TGTGCCAGCAGCGAAGGACAGGGAACCTATGGCTACACCTTC
>NA|TRBD1|TRBJ2-1|TRBV28
CASRRQGANNEQFF
TGTGCCAGCAGGAGACAGGGGGCGAACAATGAGCAGTTCTTC
>many|TRBD1|TRBJ1-1|TRBV3-1
CASSLDRGNTEAFF
TGTGCCAGCAGCCTGGACAGGGGTAACACTGAAGCTTTCTTT
>few|TRBD2|TRBJ2-7|TRBV6-1
CASTEAGGPSYEQYF
TGTGCCAGCACCGAAGCGGGAGGGCCTTCCTACGAGCAGTACTTC
>many|NA|TRBJ2-1|TRBV7-9
CASSPGFHEQFF
TGTGCCAGCAGCCCAGGATTCCATGAGCAGTTCTTC
>few|NA|TRBJ1-5|TRBV5-1
CASSLDWDQPQHF
TGCGCCAGCAGCTTGGACTGGGATCAGCCCCAGCATTTT
>many|NA|TRBJ1-2|TRBV4-1
CASSPSGGDYGYTF
TGCGCCAGCAGCCCCTCGGGGGGTGACTATGGCTACACCTTC
>many|TRBD2|TRBJ2-3|TRBV11-3
CASSFLAGLTDTQYF
TGTGCCAGCAGCTTCTTAGCGGGACTAACGGATACGCAGTATTTT
>NA|TRBD1|TRBJ1-2|TRBV19
CASIGTAMVGYTF
TGTGCCAGTATTGGGACAGCTATGGTCGGCTACACCTTC
>NA|NA|TRBJ2-5|TRBV25-1
CASSTDNQETQYF
TGTGCCAGCAGTACGGACAACCAAGAGACCCAGTACTTC
>many|NA|TRBJ2-1|TRBV6-5
CASRPLSGDSYNEQFF
TGTGCCAGCAGACCTCTTAGCGGAGACTCCTACAATGAGCAGTTCTTC
>many|NA|TRBJ1-5|TRBV3-1
CASSQGRSNQPQHF
TGTGCCAGCAGCCAGGGACGTAGCAATCAGCCCCAGCATTTT
>few|NA|TRBJ2-6|TRBV2
CASSEALPGANVLTF
TGTGCCAGCAGTGAAGCGCTTCCGGGGGCCAACGTCCTGACTTTC
>NA|NA|TRBJ1-2|TRBV27
CASSPRDNPLGYTF
TGTGCCAGCAGCCCTCGGGACAACCCTCTTGGCTACACCTTC
>many|NA|TRBJ2-5|TRBV18
CASSPRSQETQYF
TGTGCCAGCTCACCAAGGTCCCAAGAGACCCAGTACTTC
>NA|NA|TRBJ2-3|TRBV28
CASSFRSDVDAQYF
TGTGCCAGCAGTTTTAGATCCGACGTAGATGCGCAGTATTTT
>NA|TRBD1|TRBJ1-5|TRBV2
CASRRGGQAQPQHF
TGTGCCAGCAGGAGGGGGGGACAGGCCCAGCCCCAGCATTTT
>many|NA|TRBJ2-1|TRBV24-1
CATRRASAAEQFF
TGTGCCACCAGACGGGCCTCCGCCGCCGAGCAGTTCTTC
>NA|NA|TRBJ1-1|TRBV6-9
CAGSYGRGGTEAFF
TGTGCCGGCAGTTACGGAAGGGGAGGCACTGAAGCTTTCTTT
>NA|TRBD1|TRBJ1-5|TRBV27
CASSSYPGGGQPQHF
TGTGCCAGCAGTTCATACCCAGGGGGCGGTCAGCCCCAGCATTTT
>many|NA|TRBJ2-7|TRBV6-5
CASSYSATRLSYEQYF
TGTGCCAGCAGTTACTCGGCGACTAGACTTAGCTACGAGCAGTACTTC
>many|NA|TRBJ2-1|TRBV2
CASSPIRSSYNEQFF
TGTGCCAGCAGCCCAATCAGAAGCTCCTACAATGAGCAGTTCTTC
>few|NA|TRBJ2-1|TRBV10-2
CASSVQGPTYNEQFF
TGCGCCAGCAGTGTTCAGGGCCCGACCTACAATGAGCAGTTCTTC
>many|NA|TRBJ1-2|TRBV6-1
CASSRDNYGYTF
TGTGCCAGCAGCAGGGACAACTATGGCTACACCTTC
>many|NA|TRBJ1-1|TRBV5-1
CASSRGLPGTEAFF
TGCGCCAGCAGCCGGGGACTGCCGGGCACTGAAGCTTTCTTT
>NA|NA|TRBJ2-1|TRBV5-1
CASRPTWGSSYNEQFF
TGCGCCAGCAGACCTACGTGGGGAAGCTCCTACAATGAGCAGTTCTTC
>NA|NA|TRBJ1-4|TRBV5-5
CASSVEPVLGPPEVFF
TGTGCCAGCAGCGTTGAACCGGTATTAGGACCCCCTGAAGTGTTTTTT
>many|TRBD2|TRBJ2-2|TRBV7-8
CASTLLVAGGYGELFF
TGTGCCAGCACCCTACTGGTGGCGGGAGGTTACGGGGAGCTGTTTTTT
>many|TRBD1|TRBJ1-1|TRBV12-3/TRBV12-4
CASKPGGHNTEAFF
TGTGCCAGCAAGCCAGGGGGCCACAACACTGAAGCTTTCTTT
>many|NA|TRBJ2-5|TRBV2
CASSEVGWGFQETQYF
TGTGCCAGCAGTGAAGTTGGTTGGGGCTTTCAAGAGACCCAGTACTTC
>many|TRBD2|TRBJ2-3|TRBV9
CASSVEGGSWFSTDTQYF
TGTGCCAGCAGCGTAGAGGGCGGGAGTTGGTTTAGCACAGATACGCAGTATTTT
>many|TRBD1|TRBJ1-6|TRBV20-1
CSARVARTGRNSPLHF
TGCAGTGCTAGAGTGGCCCGGACAGGGAGGAATTCACCCCTCCACTTT
>NA|NA|TRBJ2-4|TRBV6-2/TRBV6-3
CASGQGGRNIQYF
TGTGCCAGTGGCCAGGGGGGAAGGAACATTCAGTACTTC
>many|NA|TRBJ2-5|TRBV12-3/TRBV12-4
CASSPPARGETQYF
TGTGCCAGCAGTCCTCCTGCGCGGGGCGAGACCCAGTACTTC
>many|TRBD1|TRBJ1-2|TRBV7-2
CASSLEGTGNYGYTF
TGTGCCAGCAGCTTAGAAGGGACAGGGAACTATGGCTACACCTTC
>many|TRBD1|TRBJ2-7|TRBV2
CASGPGQYSYEQYF
TGTGCCAGCGGACCGGGACAGTATAGCTACGAGCAGTACTTC
>many|NA|TRBJ2-3|TRBV18
CASSPPAGPEDTQYF
TGTGCCAGCTCACCCCCGGCGGGGCCGGAAGATACGCAGTATTTT